Listed here are 7 T cell receptor beta chains from one sample, sequenced in a study of metastatic and nonmetastatic thyroid tumors. TCRdb reanalyzed the PCR reads via MiXCR. The data contain approximately 12,000 clones, about a quarter of them singletons. Not a single patient had been given any form of treatment at any point before undergoing thyroid surgery. Sequences were obtained from adjacent normal tissue. The source of these receptors is a female donor with papillary thyroid cancer or a benign thyroid nodule (not recorded which). Some clones in this sample may be carry-over from other donors' samples.

This chain uses TRBV5-1 with TRBJ1-1, with 7 bases matching TRBD1. This CDR3 is built from 15 residues. V gave up 5 bases and J gave up 4 bases; unmatched junction bases: 11. Germline CDR1 reads SGHRS; CDR2 reads YFSETQ. For the CDR3, the DNA is TGCGCCAGCAGTCGTTCGGACAGGTCGAGCACTGAAGCTTTCTTT. It is translated as CASSRSDRSSTEAFF.

A remark on this clone: Here the CDR3 omits its conserved ending phenylalanine or tryptophan, so a read error is the likely source. Because the CDR3's place on the DNA is in doubt, the DNA is left out and the CDR3 is given as listed by TCRdb. The V call is TRBV6-9, the J call TRBJ2-3; TRBD1 is the table's D call and was not checked against the DNA. Including both end residues, the CDR3 is 14 amino acids long. Germline-derived CDR1 and CDR2 are MNHGY and SVAAGI. The CDR3 region is CASTYFRGVGTQSC.

Here the CDR3 DNA reads TGTGCCAGCAGCTTATACGAGGGCGAGCAGTACTTC. This translates into CASSLYEGEQYF. This chain joins TRBV7-2 and TRBJ2-7, with a possible D match to TRBD2 (5 bases). The V gene's germline CDR1 is SGHTA and CDR2 FQGNSA. There are 12 residues in the CDR3. Trimming left V 2 bases short and J 6 bases short, with 8 bases between.

Concerning this clone itself: In this CDR3 the conserved last residue, phenylalanine or tryptophan, is missing, so a read error is likely. The chain combines TRBV19 with TRBJ1-2, with D hard to call. CDR3 length: 13 residues. With 8 bases removed from V and 3 bases from J, the gap between germline ends came to 13 bases. CDR1 is LNHDA, CDR2 SQIVND, per germline (reference sequence). Here the CDR3 reads CASQVQHYYGYTI. DNA for the CDR3: TGTGCCAGTCAGGTCCAGCACTACTATGGCTACACCATC.

As concerns this clone: The conserved final phenylalanine or tryptophan is absent from the CDR3, which likely points to a read error. No DNA is shown, since the ends of the CDR3 on it are uncertain; the CDR3 is the one TCRdb lists. The chain employs TRBV6-1 and TRBJ1-2; the D call of TRBD1 is as the table states it, not checked on the DNA. Germline CDR1 is MNHNS and CDR2 is SASEGT. The CDR3 is 16 amino acids long, termini counted. CDR3 in amino acids: CASLFSPGGADYGYPL.

This clone was seen a handful of times. V gene TRBV29-1 combines with J gene TRBJ2-7; D is unresolved. The CDR3 contains 15 residues. V was pared by 0 bases and J by 6 bases, with 18 bases between. CDR1 and CDR2 from the germline V gene are SQVTM and ANQGSEA. The CDR3 protein is CSVEDRLATVGEQYF. The CDR3 coding sequence is TGCAGCGTTGAAGATCGCCTGGCGACCGTTGGCGAGCAGTACTTC.

Concerning this clone: This could be a read error, since a much larger clone is one nucleotide away. The CDR3 region is CASSQPPGPGNYEQYF. DNA of the CDR3: TGTGCCAGCTCACAACCACCGGGACCGGGTAACTACGAGCAGTACTTC. This sequence joins TRBV18 and TRBJ2-7; D may be TRBD1 or TRBD2 (5 bases each). Trimming removed 4 bases from V and 3 bases from J, with 19 bases in between. Per the germline V gene, CDR1 is KGHSH and CDR2 is LQKENI. The CDR3 runs 16 residues. Filled out from reference TRBV18 and TRBJ2-7, the complete variable domain reads NAGVMQNPRHLVRRRGQEARLRCSPMKGHSHVYWYRQLPEEGLKFMVYLQKENIIDESGMPKERFSAEFPKEGPSILRIQQVVRGDSAAYFCASSQPPGPGNYEQYFGPGTRLTVT.